This is a list of T cell receptor beta chains from one sample in a study of CD8 T cells in Susac syndrome. TCRdb redid the calling of the immunoSEQ multiplex PCR reads with MiXCR, one entry per CDR3 protein. The sample shows 100,000 to 150,000 distinct CDR3 sequences, 85% to 95% of them seen only once. What was sequenced was CD8+ T cells from PBMCs. These receptors originate from a human donor with Susac syndrome. Both conserved end residues are part of each CDR3. A D gene is named only where the DNA matches it firmly. Size is omitted from some rows. Given values are once, few, many or a class for expanded clones.

NA,TRBJ2-1,TRBV29-1,NA,TGCAGCGTTGAGAGGGGGGTAAACAATGAGCAGTTCTTC,CSVERGVNNEQFF
TRBD2,TRBJ2-7,TRBV7-2,NA,TGTGCCAGCAGCCGGGGACTAGCGGGGGGGAATGAGCAGTACTTC,CASSRGLAGGNEQYF
NA,TRBJ2-3,TRBV29-1,NA,TGCAGCGTTTACCCTGACCGGACCTACACAGATACGCAGTATTTT,CSVYPDRTYTDTQYF
TRBD1,TRBJ2-7,TRBV29-1,NA,TGCAGCGTTGAAATGGGGGTGACAGGGGACGAGCAGTACTTC,CSVEMGVTGDEQYF
NA,TRBJ1-2,TRBV12-3/TRBV12-4,NA,TGTGCCAGCAGTTTCGGGGAGCTTGGCGGCTACACCTTC,CASSFGELGGYTF
TRBD2,TRBJ2-5,TRBV5-1,NA,TGCGCCAGCAGCCTCCCAGGCGGGGGACTCCAAGAGACCCAGTACTTC,CASSLPGGGLQETQYF
NA,TRBJ1-1,TRBV27,NA,TGTGCCAGCAGACACGGGTCTGAAGCTTTCTTT,CASRHGSEAFF
TRBD1,TRBJ2-5,TRBV5-1,once,TGCGCCAGCAGCTCCGGGACAGGGGACGGAGAGACCCAGTACTTC,CASSSGTGDGETQYF
NA,TRBJ2-7,TRBV30,NA,TGTGCCTGGAGTGCCCCCGCCAAGGAAAAGAGCTCCTACGAGCAGTACTTC,CAWSAPAKEKSSYEQYF
NA,TRBJ1-1,TRBV4-1,NA,TGCGCCAGCAGCCAAGGCTCTCCGGAACGGGGAGCTTTCTTT,CASSQGSPERGAFF
TRBD1,TRBJ1-1,TRBV15,NA,TGTGCCACCAGAGGGGACAGGGCGAACACTGAAGCTTTCTTT,CATRGDRANTEAFF